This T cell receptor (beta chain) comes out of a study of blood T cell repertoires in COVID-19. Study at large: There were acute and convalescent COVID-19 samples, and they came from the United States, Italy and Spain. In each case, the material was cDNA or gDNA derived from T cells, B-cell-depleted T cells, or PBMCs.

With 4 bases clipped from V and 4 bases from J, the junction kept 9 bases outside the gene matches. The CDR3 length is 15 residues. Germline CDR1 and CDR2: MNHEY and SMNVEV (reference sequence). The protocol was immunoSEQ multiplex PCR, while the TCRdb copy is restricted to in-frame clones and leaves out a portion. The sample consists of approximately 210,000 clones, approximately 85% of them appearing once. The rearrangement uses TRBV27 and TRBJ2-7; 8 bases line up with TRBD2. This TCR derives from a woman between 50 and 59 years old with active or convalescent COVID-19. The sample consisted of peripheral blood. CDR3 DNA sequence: TGTGCCAGCAGTTATACTAGCGGACAACTATACGAGCAGTACTTC. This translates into CASSYTSGQLYEQYF.